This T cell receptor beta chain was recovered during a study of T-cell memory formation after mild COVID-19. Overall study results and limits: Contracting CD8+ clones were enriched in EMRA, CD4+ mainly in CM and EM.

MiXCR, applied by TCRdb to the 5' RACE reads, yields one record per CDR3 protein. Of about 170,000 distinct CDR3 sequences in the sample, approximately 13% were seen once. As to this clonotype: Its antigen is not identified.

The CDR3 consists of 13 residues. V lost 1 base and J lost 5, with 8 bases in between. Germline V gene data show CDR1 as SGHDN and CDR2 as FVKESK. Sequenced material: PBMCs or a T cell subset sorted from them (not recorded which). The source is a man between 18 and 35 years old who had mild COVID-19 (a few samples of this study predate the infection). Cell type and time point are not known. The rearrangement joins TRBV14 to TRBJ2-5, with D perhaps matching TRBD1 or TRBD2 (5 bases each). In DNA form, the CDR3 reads TGTGCCAGCAGCCAAGTAGGGGAGGAGACCCAGTACTTC. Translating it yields CASSQVGEETQYF.